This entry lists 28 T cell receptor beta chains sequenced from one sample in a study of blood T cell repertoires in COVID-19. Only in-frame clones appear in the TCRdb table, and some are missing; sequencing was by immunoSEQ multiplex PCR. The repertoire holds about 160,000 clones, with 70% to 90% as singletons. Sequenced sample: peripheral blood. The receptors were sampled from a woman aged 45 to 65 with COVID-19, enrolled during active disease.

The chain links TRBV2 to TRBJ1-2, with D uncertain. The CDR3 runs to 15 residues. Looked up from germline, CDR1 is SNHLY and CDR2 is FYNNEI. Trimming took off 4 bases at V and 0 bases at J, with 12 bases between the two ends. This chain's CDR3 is CASSAARNSNYGYTF. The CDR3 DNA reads TGTGCCAGCAGTGCAGCCAGGAACTCTAACTATGGCTACACCTTC.

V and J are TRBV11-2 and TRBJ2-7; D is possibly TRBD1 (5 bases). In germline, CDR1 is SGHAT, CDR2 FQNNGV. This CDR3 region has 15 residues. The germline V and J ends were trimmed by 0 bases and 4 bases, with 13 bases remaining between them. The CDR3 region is CASSLDLQGRYEQYF. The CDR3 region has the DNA TGTGCCAGCAGCTTAGATCTCCAGGGTAGATACGAGCAGTACTTC.

The CDR3 loop is CASSLYGGGEETQYF. The CDR3 region has the DNA TGCGCCAGCAGCTTGTATGGCGGGGGAGAGGAGACCCAGTACTTC. The gene calls are TRBV5-1 and TRBJ2-5, with TRBD2 identical over 7 bases. The V and J ends lost 1 base and 5 bases, in that order; junction bases with no gene match: 8. This CDR3 has 15 residues. Germline assignment: CDR1 SGHRS and CDR2 YFSETQ.

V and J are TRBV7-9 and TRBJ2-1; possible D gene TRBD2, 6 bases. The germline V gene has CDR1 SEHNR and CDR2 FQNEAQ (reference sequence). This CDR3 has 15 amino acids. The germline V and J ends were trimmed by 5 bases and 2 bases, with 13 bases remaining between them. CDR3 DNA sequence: TGTGCCAGCAGCAGCCGGGGGAGCCCCTACAATGAGCAGTTCTTC. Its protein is CASSSRGSPYNEQFF.

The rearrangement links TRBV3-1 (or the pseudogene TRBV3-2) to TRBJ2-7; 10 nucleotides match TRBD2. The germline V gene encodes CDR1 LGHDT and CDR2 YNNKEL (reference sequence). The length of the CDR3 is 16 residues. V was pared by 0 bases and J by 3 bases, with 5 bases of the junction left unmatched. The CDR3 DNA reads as TGTGCCAGCAGCCAAGAATCCAGCGGGGGGGGCTACGAGCAGTACTTC. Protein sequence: CASSQESSGGGYEQYF.

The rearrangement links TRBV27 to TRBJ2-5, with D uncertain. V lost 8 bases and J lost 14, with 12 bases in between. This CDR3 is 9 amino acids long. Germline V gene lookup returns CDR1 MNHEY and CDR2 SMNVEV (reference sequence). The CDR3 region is CASLSVSYF. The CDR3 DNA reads TGTGCCAGCTTAAGCGTATCTTACTTC.

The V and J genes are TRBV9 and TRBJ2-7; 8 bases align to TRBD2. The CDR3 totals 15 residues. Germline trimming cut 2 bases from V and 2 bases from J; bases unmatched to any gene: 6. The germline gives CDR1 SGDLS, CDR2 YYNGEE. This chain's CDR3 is CASSVTAGATYEQYF. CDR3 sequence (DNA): TGTGCCAGCAGCGTTACAGCGGGGGCCACCTACGAGCAGTACTTC.

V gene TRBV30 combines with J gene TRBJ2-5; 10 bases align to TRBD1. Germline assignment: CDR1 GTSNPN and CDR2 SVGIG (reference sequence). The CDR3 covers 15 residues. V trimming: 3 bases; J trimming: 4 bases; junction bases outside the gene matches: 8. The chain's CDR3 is CAWSYGQGVGETQYF. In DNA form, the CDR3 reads TGTGCCTGGAGCTATGGACAGGGGGTGGGAGAGACCCAGTACTTC.

This chain's CDR3 is CASSLRGTSPYGYTF. The CDR3 DNA is TGTGCCAGCAGCTTAAGGGGGACCTCCCCCTATGGCTACACCTTC. The V gene is TRBV7-9, the J gene TRBJ1-2, with a tentative D call TRBD1 (6 bases). The V gene's germline CDR1 is SEHNR and CDR2 FQNEAQ (reference sequence). V was shortened by 2 bases and J by 4 bases, with 14 bases between the two germline ends. The CDR3 loop spans 15 amino acids.

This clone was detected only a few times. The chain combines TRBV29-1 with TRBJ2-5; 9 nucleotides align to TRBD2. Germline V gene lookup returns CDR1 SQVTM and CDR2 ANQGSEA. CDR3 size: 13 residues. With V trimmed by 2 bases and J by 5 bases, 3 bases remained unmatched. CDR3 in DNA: TGCAGCGTTGAACCTAGCGGGGCTGAGACCCAGTACTTC. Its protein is CSVEPSGAETQYF.

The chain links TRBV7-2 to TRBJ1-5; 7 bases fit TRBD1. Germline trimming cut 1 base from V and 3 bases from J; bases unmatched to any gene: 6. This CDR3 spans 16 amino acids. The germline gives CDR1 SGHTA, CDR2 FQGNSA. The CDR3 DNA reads TGTGCCAGCAGCTTAGGGGACAGCGCCCTCAATCAGCCCCAGCATTTT. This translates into CASSLGDSALNQPQHF.

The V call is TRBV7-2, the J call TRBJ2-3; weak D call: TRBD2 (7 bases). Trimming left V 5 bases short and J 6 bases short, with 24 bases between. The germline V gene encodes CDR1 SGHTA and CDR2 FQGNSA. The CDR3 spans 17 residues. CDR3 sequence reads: CASSVTSGAGAGDTQYF. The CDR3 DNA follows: TGTGCCAGCAGCGTGACGAGCGGGGCGGGGGCAGGGGATACGCAGTATTTT.

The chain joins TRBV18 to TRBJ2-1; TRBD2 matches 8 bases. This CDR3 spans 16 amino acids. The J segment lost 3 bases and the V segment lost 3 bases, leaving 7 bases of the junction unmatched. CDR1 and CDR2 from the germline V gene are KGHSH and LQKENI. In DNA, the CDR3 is TGTGCCAGCTCACCGATGTCGGGGGGGGGCTACAATGAGCAGTTCTTC. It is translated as CASSPMSGGGYNEQFF.

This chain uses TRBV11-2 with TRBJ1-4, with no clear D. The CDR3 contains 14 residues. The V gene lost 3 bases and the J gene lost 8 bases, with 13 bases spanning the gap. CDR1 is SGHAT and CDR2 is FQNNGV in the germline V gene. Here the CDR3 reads CASSFSERGEKLFF. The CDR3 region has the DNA TGTGCCAGCAGCTTCTCCGAGAGAGGGGAAAAACTGTTTTTT. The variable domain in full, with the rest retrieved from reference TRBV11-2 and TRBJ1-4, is EAGVAQSPRYKIIEKRQSVAFWCNPISGHATLYWYQQILGQGPKLLIQFQNNGVVDDSQLPKDRFSAERLKGVDSTLKIQPAKLEDSAVYLCASSFSERGEKLFFGSGTQLSVL.

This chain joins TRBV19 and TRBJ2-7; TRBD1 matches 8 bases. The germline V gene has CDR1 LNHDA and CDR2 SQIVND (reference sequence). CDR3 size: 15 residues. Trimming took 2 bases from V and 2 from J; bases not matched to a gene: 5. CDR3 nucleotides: TGTGCCAGTAGTATACGCTTGGGACAGGCCTACGAGCAGTACTTC. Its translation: CASSIRLGQAYEQYF.

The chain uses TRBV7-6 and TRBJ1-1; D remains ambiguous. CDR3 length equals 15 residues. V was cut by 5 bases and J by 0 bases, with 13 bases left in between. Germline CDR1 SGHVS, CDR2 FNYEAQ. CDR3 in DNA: TGTGCCAGCAGCCAGGCCGGCAGTATGAACACTGAAGCTTTCTTT. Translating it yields CASSQAGSMNTEAFF.

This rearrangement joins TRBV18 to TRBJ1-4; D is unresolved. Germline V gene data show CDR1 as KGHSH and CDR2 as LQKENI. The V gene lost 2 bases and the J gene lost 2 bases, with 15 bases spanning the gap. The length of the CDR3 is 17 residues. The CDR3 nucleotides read TGTGCCAGCTCACCATCCCCGGTTTCCACTACTAATGAAAAACTGTTTTTT. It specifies CASSPSPVSTTNEKLFF.

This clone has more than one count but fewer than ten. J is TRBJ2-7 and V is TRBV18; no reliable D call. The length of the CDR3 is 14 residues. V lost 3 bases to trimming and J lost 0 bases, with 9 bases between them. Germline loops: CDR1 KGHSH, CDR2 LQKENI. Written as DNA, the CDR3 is TGTGCCAGCTCACCGGCACAGAGCTCCTACGAGCAGTACTTC. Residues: CASSPAQSSYEQYF.

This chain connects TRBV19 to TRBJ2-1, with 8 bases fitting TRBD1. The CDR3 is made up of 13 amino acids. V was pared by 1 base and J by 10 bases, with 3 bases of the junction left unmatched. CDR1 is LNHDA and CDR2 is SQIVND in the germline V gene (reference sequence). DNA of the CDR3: TGTGCCAGTAGTATAGGCAGGGGGCGAGAGCAGTTCTTC. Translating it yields CASSIGRGREQFF.

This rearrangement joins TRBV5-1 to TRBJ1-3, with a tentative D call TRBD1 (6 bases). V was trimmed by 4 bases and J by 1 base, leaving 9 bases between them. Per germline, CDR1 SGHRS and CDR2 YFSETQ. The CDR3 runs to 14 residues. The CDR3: CASSADRSGNTIYF. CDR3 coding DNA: TGCGCCAGCAGCGCGGACAGATCTGGAAACACCATATATTTT.

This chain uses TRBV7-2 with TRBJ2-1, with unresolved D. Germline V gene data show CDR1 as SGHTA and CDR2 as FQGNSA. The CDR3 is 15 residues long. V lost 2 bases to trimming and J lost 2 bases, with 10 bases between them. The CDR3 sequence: CASSLFRVPYNEQFF. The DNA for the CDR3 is TGTGCCAGCAGCTTATTTCGGGTACCCTACAATGAGCAGTTCTTC.

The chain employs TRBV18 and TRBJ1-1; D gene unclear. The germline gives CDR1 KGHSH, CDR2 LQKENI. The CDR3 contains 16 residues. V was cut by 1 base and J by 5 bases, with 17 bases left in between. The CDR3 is CASSPLDAGAGTEAFF. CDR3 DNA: TGTGCCAGCTCACCACTAGACGCGGGCGCGGGAACTGAAGCTTTCTTT.

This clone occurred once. The CDR3 is CASWGQGAWGGGYTF. In DNA, the CDR3 is TGTGCCAGCTGGGGGCAGGGGGCGTGGGGCGGTGGCTACACCTTC. The chain uses TRBV7-2 and TRBJ1-2, with 8 positions matching TRBD1. Germline assignment: CDR1 SGHTA and CDR2 FQGNSA. The CDR3 loop spans 15 amino acids. The ends lost 8 bases at V and 7 bases at J; junction bases unmatched: 15.

The CDR3 here is CASSQDRSGLGEKLFF. The CDR3 nucleotides read TGCGCCAGCAGCCAAGATCGTTCGGGTTTGGGTGAAAAACTGTTTTTT. The rearrangement joins TRBV4-3 to TRBJ1-4; no reliable D call. This CDR3 is built from 16 residues. Trimming shortened V by 0 bases and J by 7 bases, and 15 bases separated the two germline ends. CDR1 is LGHNA, CDR2 YSLEER, per germline.

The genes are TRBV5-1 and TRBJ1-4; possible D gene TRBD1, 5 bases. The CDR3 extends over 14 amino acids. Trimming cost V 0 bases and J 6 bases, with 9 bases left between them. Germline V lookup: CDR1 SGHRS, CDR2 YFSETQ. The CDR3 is CASSLGQGDEKLFF. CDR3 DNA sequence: TGCGCCAGCAGCTTGGGGCAGGGTGATGAAAAACTGTTTTTT. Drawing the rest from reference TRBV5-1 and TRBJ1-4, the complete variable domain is KAGVTQTPRYLIKTRGQQVTLSCSPISGHRSVSWYQQTPGQGLQFLFEYFSETQRNKGNFPGRFSGRQFSNSRSEMNVSTLELGDSALYLCASSLGQGDEKLFFGSGTQLSVL.

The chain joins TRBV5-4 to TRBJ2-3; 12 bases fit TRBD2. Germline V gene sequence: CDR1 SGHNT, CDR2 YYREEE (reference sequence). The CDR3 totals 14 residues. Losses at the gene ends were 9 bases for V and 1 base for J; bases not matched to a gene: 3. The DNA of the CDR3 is TGTGCCACGCGGACTAGCGGGGGCACAGATACGCAGTATTTT. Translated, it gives CATRTSGGTDTQYF.

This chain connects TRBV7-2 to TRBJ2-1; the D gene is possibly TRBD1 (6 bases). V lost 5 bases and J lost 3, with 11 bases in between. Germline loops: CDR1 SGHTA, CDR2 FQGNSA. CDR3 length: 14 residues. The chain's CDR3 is CASSTHRDYNEQFF. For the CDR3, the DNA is TGTGCCAGCAGCACCCACAGGGACTACAATGAGCAGTTCTTC.

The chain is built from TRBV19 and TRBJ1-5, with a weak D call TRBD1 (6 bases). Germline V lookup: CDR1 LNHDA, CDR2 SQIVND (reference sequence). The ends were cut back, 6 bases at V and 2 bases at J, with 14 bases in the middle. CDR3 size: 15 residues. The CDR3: CASSKQGWGNQPQHF. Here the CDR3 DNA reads TGTGCCAGTAGCAAACAGGGTTGGGGCAATCAGCCCCAGCATTTT.